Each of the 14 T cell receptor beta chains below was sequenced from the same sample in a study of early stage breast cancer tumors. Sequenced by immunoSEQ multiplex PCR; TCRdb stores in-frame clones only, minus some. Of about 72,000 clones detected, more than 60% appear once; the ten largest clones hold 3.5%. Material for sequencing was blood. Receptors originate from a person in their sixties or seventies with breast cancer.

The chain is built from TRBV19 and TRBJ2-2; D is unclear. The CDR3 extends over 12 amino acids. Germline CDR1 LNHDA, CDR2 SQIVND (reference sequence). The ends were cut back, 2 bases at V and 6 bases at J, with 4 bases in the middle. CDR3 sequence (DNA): TGTGCCAGTAGTATATCCGCCGGGGAGCTGTTTTTT. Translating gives CASSISAGELFF.

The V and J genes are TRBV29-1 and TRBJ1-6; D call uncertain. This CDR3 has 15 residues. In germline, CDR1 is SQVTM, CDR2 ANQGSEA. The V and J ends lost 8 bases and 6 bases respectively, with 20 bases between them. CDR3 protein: CSLGKGQGLNSPLHF. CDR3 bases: TGCAGCCTCGGAAAAGGGCAAGGGCTTAATTCACCCCTCCACTTT.

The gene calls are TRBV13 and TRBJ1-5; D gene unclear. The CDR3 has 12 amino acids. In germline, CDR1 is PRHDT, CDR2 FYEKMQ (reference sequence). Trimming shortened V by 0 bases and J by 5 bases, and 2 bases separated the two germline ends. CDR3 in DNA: TGTGCCAGCAGCTTAGGGGATCAGCCCCAGCATTTT. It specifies CASSLGDQPQHF.

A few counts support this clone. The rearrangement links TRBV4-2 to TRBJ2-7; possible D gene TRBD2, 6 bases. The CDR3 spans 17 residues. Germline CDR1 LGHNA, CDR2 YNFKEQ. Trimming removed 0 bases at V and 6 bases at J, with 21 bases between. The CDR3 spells CASSQERRGPEASEQYF. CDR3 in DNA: TGTGCCAGCAGCCAAGAAAGGCGGGGACCGGAGGCATCCGAGCAGTACTTC.

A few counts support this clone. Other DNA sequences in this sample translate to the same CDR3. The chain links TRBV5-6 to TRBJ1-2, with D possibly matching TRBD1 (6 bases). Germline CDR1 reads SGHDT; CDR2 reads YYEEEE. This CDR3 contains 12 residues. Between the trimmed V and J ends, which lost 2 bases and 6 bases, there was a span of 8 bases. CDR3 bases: TGTGCCAGCAGCTTAGGGGGAGATGGCTACACCTTC. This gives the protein CASSLGGDGYTF.

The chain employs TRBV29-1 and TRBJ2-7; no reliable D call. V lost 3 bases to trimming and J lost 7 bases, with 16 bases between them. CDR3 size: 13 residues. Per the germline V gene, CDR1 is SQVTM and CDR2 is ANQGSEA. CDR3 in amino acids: CSVDLRGTAEQYF. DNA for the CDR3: TGCAGCGTTGATCTTAGAGGTACCGCGGAGCAGTACTTC.

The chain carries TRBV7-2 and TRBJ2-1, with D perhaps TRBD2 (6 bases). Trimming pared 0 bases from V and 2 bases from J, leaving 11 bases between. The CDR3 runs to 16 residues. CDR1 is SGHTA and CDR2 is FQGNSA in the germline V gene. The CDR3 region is CASSLARSGAYNEQFF. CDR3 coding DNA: TGTGCCAGCAGCTTAGCGAGGTCGGGAGCCTACAATGAGCAGTTCTTC.

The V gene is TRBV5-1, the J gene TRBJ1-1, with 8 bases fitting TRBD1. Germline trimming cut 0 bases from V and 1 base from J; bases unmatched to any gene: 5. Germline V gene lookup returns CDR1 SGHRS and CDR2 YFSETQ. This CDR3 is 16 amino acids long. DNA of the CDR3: TGCGCCAGCAGCTTGGACAGGGGGACGGGGAACACTGAAGCTTTCTTT. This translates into CASSLDRGTGNTEAFF.

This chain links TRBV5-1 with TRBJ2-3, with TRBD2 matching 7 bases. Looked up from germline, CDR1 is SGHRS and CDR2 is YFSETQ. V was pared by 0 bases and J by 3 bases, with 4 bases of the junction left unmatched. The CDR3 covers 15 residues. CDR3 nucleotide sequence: TGCGCCAGCAGCTTGGTCGCTAGCGGTACAGATACGCAGTATTTT. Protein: CASSLVASGTDTQYF.

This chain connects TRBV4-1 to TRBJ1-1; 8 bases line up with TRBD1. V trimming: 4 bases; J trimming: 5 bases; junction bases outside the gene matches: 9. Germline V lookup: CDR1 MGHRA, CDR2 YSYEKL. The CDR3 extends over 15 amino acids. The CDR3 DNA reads TGCGCCAGCAGCCCCCCCCAGGGGGCTGGGACTGAAGCTTTCTTT. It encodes CASSPPQGAGTEAFF.

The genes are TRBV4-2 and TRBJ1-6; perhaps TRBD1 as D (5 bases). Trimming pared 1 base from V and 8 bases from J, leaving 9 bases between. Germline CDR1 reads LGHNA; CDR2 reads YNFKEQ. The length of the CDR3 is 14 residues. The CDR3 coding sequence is TGTGCCAGCAGCCAAGCTCCAGGGTATTCACCCCTCCACTTT. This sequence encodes CASSQAPGYSPLHF.

CDR3 sequence reads: CASKIGLAGNNEQFF. The CDR3 nucleotides read TGTGCCAGCAAGATAGGACTAGCGGGTAACAATGAGCAGTTCTTC. V is TRBV2 and J is TRBJ2-1, with TRBD2 matching over 11 bases. Germline CDR1 and CDR2: SNHLY and FYNNEI. The CDR3 extends over 15 amino acids. V lost 7 bases, J lost 5 bases, and 7 bases stayed unmatched.

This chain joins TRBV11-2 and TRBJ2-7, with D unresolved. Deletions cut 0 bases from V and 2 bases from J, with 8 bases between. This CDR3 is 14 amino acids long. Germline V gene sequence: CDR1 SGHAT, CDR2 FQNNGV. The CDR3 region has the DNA TGTGCCAGCAGCTTAGATGGAGATACCTACGAGCAGTACTTC. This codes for CASSLDGDTYEQYF. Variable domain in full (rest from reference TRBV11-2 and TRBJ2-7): EAGVAQSPRYKIIEKRQSVAFWCNPISGHATLYWYQQILGQGPKLLIQFQNNGVVDDSQLPKDRFSAERLKGVDSTLKIQPAKLEDSAVYLCASSLDGDTYEQYFGPGTRLTVT.

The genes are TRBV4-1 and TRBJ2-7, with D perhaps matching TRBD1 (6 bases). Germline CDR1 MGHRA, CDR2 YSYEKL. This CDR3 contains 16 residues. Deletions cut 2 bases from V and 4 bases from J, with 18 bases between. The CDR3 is CASSQPGKGGRYEQYF. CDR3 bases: TGCGCCAGCAGCCAACCGGGCAAAGGGGGTCGGTACGAGCAGTACTTC.